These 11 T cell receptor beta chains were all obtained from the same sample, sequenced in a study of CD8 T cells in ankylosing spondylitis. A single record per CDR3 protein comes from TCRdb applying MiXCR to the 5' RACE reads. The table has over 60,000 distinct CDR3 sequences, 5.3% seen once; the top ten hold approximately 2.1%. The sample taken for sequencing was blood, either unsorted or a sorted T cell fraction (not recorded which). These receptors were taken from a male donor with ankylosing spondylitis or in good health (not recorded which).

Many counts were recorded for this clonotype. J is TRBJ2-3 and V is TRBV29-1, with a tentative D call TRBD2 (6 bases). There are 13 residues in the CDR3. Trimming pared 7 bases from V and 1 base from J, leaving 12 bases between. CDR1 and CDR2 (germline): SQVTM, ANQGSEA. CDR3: CSGRLGGTDTQYF. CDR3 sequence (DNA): TGCAGCGGACGACTAGGGGGCACAGATACGCAGTATTTT.

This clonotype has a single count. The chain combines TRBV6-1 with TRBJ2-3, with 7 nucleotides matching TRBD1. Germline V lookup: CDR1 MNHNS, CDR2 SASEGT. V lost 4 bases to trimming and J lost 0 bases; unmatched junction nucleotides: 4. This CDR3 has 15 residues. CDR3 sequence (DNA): TGTGCCAGCAGTGGACAGGGTCTGAGCACAGATACGCAGTATTTT. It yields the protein CASSGQGLSTDTQYF.

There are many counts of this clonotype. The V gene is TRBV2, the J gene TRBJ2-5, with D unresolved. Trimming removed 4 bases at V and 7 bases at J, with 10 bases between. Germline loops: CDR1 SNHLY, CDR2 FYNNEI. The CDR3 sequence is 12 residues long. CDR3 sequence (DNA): TGTGCCAGCAGTGGGGATCCCGGGACCCAGTACTTC. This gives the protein CASSGDPGTQYF.

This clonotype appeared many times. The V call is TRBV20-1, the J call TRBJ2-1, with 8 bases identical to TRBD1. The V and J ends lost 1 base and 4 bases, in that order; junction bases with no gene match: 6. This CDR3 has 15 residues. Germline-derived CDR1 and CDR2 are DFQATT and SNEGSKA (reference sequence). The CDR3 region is CSARGGTGPYNEQFF. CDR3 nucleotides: TGCAGTGCTAGAGGAGGGACAGGCCCATACAATGAGCAGTTCTTC.

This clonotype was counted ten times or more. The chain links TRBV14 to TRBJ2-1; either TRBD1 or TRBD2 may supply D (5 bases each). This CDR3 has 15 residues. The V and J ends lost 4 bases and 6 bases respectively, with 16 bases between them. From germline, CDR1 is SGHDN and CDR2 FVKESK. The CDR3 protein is CASSRPAGTSNEQFF. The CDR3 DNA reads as TGTGCCAGCAGCCGGCCCGCCGGGACCTCCAATGAGCAGTTCTTC.

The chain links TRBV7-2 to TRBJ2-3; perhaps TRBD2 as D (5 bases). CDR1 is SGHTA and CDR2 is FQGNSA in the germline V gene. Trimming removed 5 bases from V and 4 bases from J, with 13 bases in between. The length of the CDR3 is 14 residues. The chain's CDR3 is CASSLGLSADTQYF. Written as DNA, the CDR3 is TGTGCCAGCAGCCTCGGACTTTCGGCAGATACGCAGTATTTT.

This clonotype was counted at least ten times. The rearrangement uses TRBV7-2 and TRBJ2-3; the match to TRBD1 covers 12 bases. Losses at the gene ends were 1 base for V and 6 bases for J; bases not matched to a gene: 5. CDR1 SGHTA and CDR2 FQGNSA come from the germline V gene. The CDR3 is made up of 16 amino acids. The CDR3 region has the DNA TGTGCCAGCAGCTTAGGGGACAGGGGGCGGTGGGATACGCAGTATTTT. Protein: CASSLGDRGRWDTQYF.

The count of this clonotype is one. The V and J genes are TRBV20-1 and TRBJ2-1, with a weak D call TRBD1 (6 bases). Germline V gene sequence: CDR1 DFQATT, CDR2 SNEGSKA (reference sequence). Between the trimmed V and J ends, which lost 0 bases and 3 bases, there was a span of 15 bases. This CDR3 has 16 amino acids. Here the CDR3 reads CSARDLTAGDYNEQFF. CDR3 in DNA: TGCAGTGCTAGAGATTTGACGGCAGGGGACTACAATGAGCAGTTCTTC.

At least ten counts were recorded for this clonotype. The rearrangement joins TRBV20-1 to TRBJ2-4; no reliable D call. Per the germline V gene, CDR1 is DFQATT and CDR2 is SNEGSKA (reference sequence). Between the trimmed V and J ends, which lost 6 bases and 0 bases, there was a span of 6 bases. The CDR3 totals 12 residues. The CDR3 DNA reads TGCAGTGCGGGTGTAGCCAAAAACATTCAGTACTTC. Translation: CSAGVAKNIQYF.

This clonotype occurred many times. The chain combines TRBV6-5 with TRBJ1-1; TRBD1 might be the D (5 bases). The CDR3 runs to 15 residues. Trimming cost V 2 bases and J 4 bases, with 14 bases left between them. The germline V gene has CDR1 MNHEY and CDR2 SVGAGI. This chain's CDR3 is CASSYNPRDGTEAFF. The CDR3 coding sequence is TGTGCCAGCAGTTACAACCCCAGGGATGGCACTGAAGCTTTCTTT.

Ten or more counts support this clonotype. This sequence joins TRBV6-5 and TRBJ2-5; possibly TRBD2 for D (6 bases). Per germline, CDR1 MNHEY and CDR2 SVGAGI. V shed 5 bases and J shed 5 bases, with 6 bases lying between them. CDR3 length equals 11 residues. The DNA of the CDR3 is TGTGCCAGCAGTCGGGGGGAGACCCAGTACTTC. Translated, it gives CASSRGETQYF.